These 25 T cell receptor beta chains came from one sample sequenced in a study of T and B cells in COVID-19 patients. TRB rearrangements were amplified by multiplex PCR with BIOMED2 TRB-A/B primers. TCRdb passed the multiplex PCR reads through MiXCR, listing each CDR3 protein once. The sample has some 6,000 distinct CDR3 sequences, around 26% seen once. Blood genomic DNA input for TRB amplification was 250-500 ng. The sequenced sample was blood. The origin of the receptors is a human donor with active COVID-19.

This clonotype occurred once. Since a much larger clone is just one base distant, this may be a read error. V usage is TRBV18 and J usage is TRBJ1-1, with 9 bases that match TRBD1. Germline V gene lookup returns CDR1 KGHSH and CDR2 LQKENI. The J segment lost 5 bases and the V segment lost 6 bases, leaving 13 bases of the junction unmatched. CDR3 length equals 16 residues. CDR3 residues: CASSPVIQGARTEAFF. CDR3 bases: TGTGCCAGCTCTCCTGTCATACAGGGGGCGCGTACTGAAGCTTTCTTT.

The genes are TRBV20-1 and TRBJ1-2, with a possible D match to TRBD1 (6 bases). V was pared by 0 bases and J by 8 bases, with 19 bases between. Germline V gene sequence: CDR1 DFQATT, CDR2 SNEGSKA (reference sequence). CDR3 length: 15 amino acids. Written as DNA, the CDR3 is TGCAGTGCTAGAGACCCCGACAGGTTTTACTCCGGCTACACCTTC. Encoded protein: CSARDPDRFYSGYTF.

This clonotype is judged medium-sized. The CDR3 reads CASSIVSRAGEQYF. The CDR3, as DNA: TGTGCCAGTAGTATAGTCAGCAGGGCTGGCGAGCAGTACTTC. V and J are TRBV19 and TRBJ2-7; tentatively, D is TRBD1 (5 bases). Per the germline V gene, CDR1 is LNHDA and CDR2 is SQIVND (reference sequence). Trimming took 1 base from V and 6 from J, leaving 13 bases between them. The CDR3 spans 14 residues.

This chain joins TRBV4-3 and TRBJ1-5; 9 nucleotides line up with TRBD1. Trimming at V came to 0 bases and at J to 4 bases, leaving 4 bases not matched to a gene. This CDR3 is built from 16 residues. Germline CDR1 LGHNA, CDR2 YSLEER. DNA for the CDR3: TGCGCCAGCAGCCAAGATACCGGGACAGGGAATCAGCCCCAGCATTTT. This codes for CASSQDTGTGNQPQHF.

The J gene is TRBJ2-1, the V gene TRBV11-1; D ambiguous. CDR3 length equals 12 residues. Germline V gene data show CDR1 as SGHAT and CDR2 as FQDESV (reference sequence). V lost 2 bases to trimming and J lost 4 bases, with 3 bases between them. In DNA, the CDR3 is TGTGCCAGCAGCTTAAAATACAATGAGCAGTTCTTC. It codes for CASSLKYNEQFF.

V is TRBV5-1 and J is TRBJ1-1, with no clear D. V lost 5 bases, J lost 1 base, and 9 bases lay in between. The CDR3 has 13 amino acids. Germline V gene lookup returns CDR1 SGHRS and CDR2 YFSETQ. CDR3 nucleotide sequence: TGCGCCAGCAGTTCGCACAAGAACACTGAAGCTTTCTTT. Protein: CASSSHKNTEAFF.

By sample share, this clonotype is medium-sized. The rearrangement uses TRBV19 and TRBJ1-1, with unresolved D. This CDR3 region has 15 residues. V was trimmed by 4 bases and J by 1 base, leaving 13 bases between them. Germline lookup yields CDR1 LNHDA and CDR2 SQIVND (reference sequence). The CDR3 region is CASSTRRRANTEAFF. CDR3 in DNA: TGTGCCAGTAGTACCCGTAGGAGGGCGAACACTGAAGCTTTCTTT. The entire variable domain, with the rest obtained from reference TRBV19 and TRBJ1-1, is as follows: DGGITQSPKYLFRKEGQNVTLSCEQNLNHDAMYWYRQDPGQGLRLIYYSQIVNDFQKGDIAEGYSVSREKKESFPLTVTSAQKNPTAFYLCASSTRRRANTEAFFGQGTRLTVV.

This rearrangement joins TRBV19 to TRBJ2-2; 11 bases are a match to TRBD2. V lost 7 bases and J lost 3; bases outside the gene matches: 10. There are 17 residues in the CDR3. The V gene's germline CDR1 is LNHDA and CDR2 SQIVND (reference sequence). The CDR3 region has the DNA TGTGCCAGTACCTTGTTAGCGGGAGGGAGGGACACCGGGGAGCTGTTTTTT. Its translation: CASTLLAGGRDTGELFF.

This clonotype qualifies as medium-sized (0.01 to 0.1%). The chain employs TRBV6-6 and TRBJ2-5; tentative D call: TRBD2 (5 bases). Germline V gene data show CDR1 as MNHNY and CDR2 as SVGAGI (reference sequence). V dropped 7 bases and J dropped 2 bases, with 20 bases sitting between them. The length of the CDR3 is 16 residues. CDR3 DNA: TGTGCCAGCACTTCCACCGAACTAGGAAGACAAGAGACCCAGTACTTC. Its protein is CASTSTELGRQETQYF.

This chain connects TRBV7-9 to TRBJ2-3; D perhaps matches TRBD2 (6 bases). The V gene lost 7 bases and the J gene lost 0 bases, with 26 bases spanning the gap. Germline values: CDR1 SEHNR, CDR2 FQNEAQ (reference sequence). The CDR3 consists of 19 residues. Here the CDR3 reads CASTPGPGLAPSSTDTQYF. In DNA form, the CDR3 reads TGTGCCAGCACCCCAGGCCCCGGGCTAGCGCCCAGTAGCACAGATACGCAGTATTTT.

The chain combines TRBV5-1 with TRBJ1-5, with D maybe TRBD1 (5 bases). Germline CDR1 reads SGHRS; CDR2 reads YFSETQ. The CDR3 has 15 residues. Trimming took 4 bases from V and 3 from J, leaving 14 bases between them. The CDR3 sequence: CASSPDGAANQPQHF. DNA for the CDR3: TGCGCCAGCAGCCCCGATGGGGCGGCCAATCAGCCCCAGCATTTT. Full variable domain (rest looked up from reference TRBV5-1 and TRBJ1-5): KAGVTQTPRYLIKTRGQQVTLSCSPISGHRSVSWYQQTPGQGLQFLFEYFSETQRNKGNFPGRFSGRQFSNSRSEMNVSTLELGDSALYLCASSPDGAANQPQHFGDGTRLSIL.

The chain links TRBV19 to TRBJ1-1; D is ambiguous. V lost 1 base to trimming and J lost 1 base, with 7 bases between them. There are 14 residues in the CDR3. Per the germline V gene, CDR1 is LNHDA and CDR2 is SQIVND (reference sequence). This CDR3 reads CASSIGGENTEAFF. CDR3 DNA sequence: TGTGCCAGTAGTATAGGCGGGGAGAACACTGAAGCTTTCTTT.

The gene calls are TRBV12-3 or TRBV12-4 and TRBJ2-7; D is uncertain. This CDR3 spans 14 amino acids. V lost 1 base and J 5 bases, leaving 12 bases between the germline ends. The CDR3 here is CASSLVGSNDEQYF. The DNA for the CDR3 is TGTGCCAGCAGTTTAGTTGGCAGCAACGACGAGCAGTACTTC.

This clonotype ranks as medium-sized (0.01 to 0.1%). The chain recombines TRBV18 with TRBJ2-5; 9 nucleotides match TRBD2. Looked up from germline, CDR1 is KGHSH and CDR2 is LQKENI. This CDR3 is 14 amino acids long. V lost 3 bases, J lost 2 bases, and 1 base stayed unmatched. The CDR3 DNA sequence: TGTGCCAGCTCACCGACTAGCGGTCAAGAGACCCAGTACTTC. Its protein product is CASSPTSGQETQYF.

This chain connects TRBV10-3 to TRBJ2-3, with D maybe TRBD2 (6 bases). Trimming stripped 6 bases from V and 2 bases from J, with 12 bases between. CDR1 and CDR2 (germline): ENHRY, SYGVKD. The CDR3 runs to 14 residues. The DNA for the CDR3 is TGTGCCATCAGGAGAGGGGAGGACACAGATACGCAGTATTTT. Its protein is CAIRRGEDTDTQYF.

By share of the sample, this clonotype is medium-sized. The rearrangement joins TRBV6-5 to TRBJ2-1, with TRBD2 matching 8 bases. The V segment lost 4 bases and the J segment 2 bases; nucleotides outside the gene matches: 4. This CDR3 has 15 residues. Germline CDR1 reads MNHEY; CDR2 reads SVGAGI. CDR3: CASSSGTRAYNEQFF. The CDR3 DNA follows: TGTGCCAGCAGTTCCGGGACTAGGGCCTACAATGAGCAGTTCTTC.

This clonotype has more than one count but fewer than ten. This chain joins TRBV12-3 or TRBV12-4 and TRBJ1-2; D is uncertain. Trimming shortened V by 3 bases and J by 7 bases, and 12 bases separated the two germline ends. This CDR3 has 13 residues. The chain's CDR3 is CASSFGSRAGYTF. Here the CDR3 DNA reads TGTGCCAGCAGTTTCGGAAGTAGGGCTGGCTACACCTTC.

By sample fraction, this clonotype is medium-sized. V and J are TRBV30 and TRBJ1-2, with 8 bases identical to TRBD1. Germline CDR1 GTSNPN, CDR2 SVGIG (reference sequence). The J segment lost 4 bases and the V segment lost 2 bases, leaving 3 bases of the junction unmatched. The CDR3 covers 13 residues. CDR3 DNA: TGTGCCTGGAGTAGGGACAGGCCCTATGGCTACACCTTC. This encodes CAWSRDRPYGYTF. The full variable domain, in which reference TRBV30 and TRBJ1-2 provide the parts outside the CDR3, is SQTIHQWPATLVQPVGSPLSLECTVEGTSNPNLYWYRQAAGRGLQLLFYSVGIGQISSEVPQNLSASRPQDRQFILSSKKLLLSDSGFYLCAWSRDRPYGYTFGSGTRLTVV.

This clonotype qualifies as medium-sized (0.01 to 0.1%). This rearrangement joins TRBV30 to TRBJ2-6; 8 positions match TRBD1. Per germline, CDR1 GTSNPN and CDR2 SVGIG (reference sequence). This CDR3 contains 15 residues. With 5 bases clipped from V and 2 bases from J, the junction kept 5 bases outside the gene matches. CDR3 coding DNA: TGTGCCTGGTCAATACAGGGGGCTGGGGCCAACGTCCTGACTTTC. Translation gives CAWSIQGAGANVLTF.

This clonotype is judged medium-sized. This chain links TRBV18 with TRBJ2-7; D call uncertain. The length of the CDR3 is 15 residues. The V gene's germline CDR1 is KGHSH and CDR2 LQKENI. The V end lost 3 bases, the J end lost 2 bases, and 14 bases lay between the germline ends. CDR3 in amino acids: CASSPDALRPYEQYF. In DNA form, the CDR3 reads TGTGCCAGCTCACCGGATGCACTTAGACCCTACGAGCAGTACTTC.

The CDR3 region is CSARDIKAGPYNEQFF. CDR3 nucleotides: TGCAGTGCTAGAGATATCAAAGCGGGACCCTACAATGAGCAGTTCTTC. The chain combines TRBV20-1 with TRBJ2-1; 7 bases agree with TRBD2. V gave up 0 bases and J gave up 2 bases; unmatched junction bases: 7. Germline values: CDR1 DFQATT, CDR2 SNEGSKA (reference sequence). The CDR3 sequence is 16 residues long.

By proportion, this clonotype is medium-sized. The J gene is TRBJ2-7, the V gene TRBV18; 8 positions agree with TRBD2. Trimming removed 0 bases from V and 2 bases from J; junction bases left unmatched: 6. This CDR3 spans 16 amino acids. Germline-derived CDR1 and CDR2 are KGHSH and LQKENI. The CDR3 sequence is CASSPPSSGRPYEQYF. DNA for the CDR3: TGTGCCAGCTCACCACCGTCTAGCGGGCGGCCCTACGAGCAGTACTTC.

There are a few counts of this clonotype. V usage is TRBV24-1 and J usage is TRBJ2-1, with TRBD1 matching 9 bases. The CDR3 totals 15 residues. Germline CDR1 is KGHDR and CDR2 is SFDVKD. J lost 4 bases, V lost 0 bases, and 0 bases had no gene match. CDR3 region: CATSDLGQGYNEQFF. The CDR3 nucleotides are TGTGCCACCAGTGATTTGGGACAGGGGTACAATGAGCAGTTCTTC.

This clonotype is medium-sized within its sample. The J gene is TRBJ2-5, the V gene TRBV6-6; 8 bases are shared with TRBD1. The germline CDR1 and CDR2 sequences are MNHNY and SVGAGI (reference sequence). The CDR3 runs 16 residues. V lost 6 bases to trimming and J lost 1 base; unmatched junction nucleotides: 10. The CDR3 DNA sequence: TGTGCCAGCAGACCCGGATGGACAGGGCTCCAAGAGACCCAGTACTTC. This codes for CASRPGWTGLQETQYF.

The genes are TRBV5-6 and TRBJ1-6; D not resolved. The CDR3 extends over 16 amino acids. V was trimmed by 6 bases and J by 8 bases, leaving 21 bases between them. Germline V CDR1 and CDR2: SGHDT, YYEEEE. The CDR3 loop is CASTPEAAGLDSPLHF. CDR3 coding DNA: TGTGCCAGCACCCCGGAGGCAGCAGGCTTGGATTCACCCCTCCACTTT.